Below, 22 T cell receptor beta chains from the same sample are listed, as sequenced in a study of T cells in Graves' hyperthyroidism and ophthalmopathy. RNA transcripts provided the source from which TCR beta CDR3 regions were amplified. HTBI primers drove first-round RT-PCR of the TCR CDR3. Via MiXCR, TCRdb re-called the multiplex PCR reads, giving one row per CDR3 protein. The table shows about 420,000 distinct CDR3 sequences, with around 16% occurring only once. Source material: blood. Receptors originate from a woman aged 18-29 years with Graves' hyperthyroidism.

The V gene is TRBV19, the J gene TRBJ2-2; the match to TRBD2 covers 7 bases. Trimming cost V 4 bases and J 0 bases; bases outside gene matches: 5. Looked up from germline, CDR1 is LNHDA and CDR2 is SQIVND (reference sequence). The CDR3 runs 16 residues. CDR3 DNA: TGTGCCAGTAGTAAAGGGAGCGGGGCGAACACCGGGGAGCTGTTTTTT. The encoded protein is CASSKGSGANTGELFF.

This clonotype was detected ten times or more. The chain combines TRBV2 with TRBJ1-4, with a weak D call TRBD1 (5 bases). The V end lost 6 bases, the J end lost 8 bases, and 13 bases lay between the germline ends. Germline lookup yields CDR1 SNHLY and CDR2 FYNNEI. The CDR3 has 13 amino acids. The CDR3 protein is CASRSDSGEKLFF. The CDR3 nucleotides are TGTGCCAGCAGGAGCGACAGCGGGGAAAAACTGTTTTTT.

This clonotype was found many times. The chain has TRBV7-8 and TRBJ2-4; D is ambiguous. The CDR3 loop spans 13 amino acids. Trimming shortened V by 4 bases and J by 0 bases, and 4 bases separated the two germline ends. The germline V gene encodes CDR1 SGHVS and CDR2 FQNEAQ. CDR3 protein: CASSSLAKNIQYF. DNA of the CDR3: TGTGCCAGCAGCTCACTAGCCAAAAACATTCAGTACTTC.

This clonotype occurred many times. The rearrangement uses TRBV5-1 and TRBJ1-2; 7 bases align to TRBD1. The CDR3 is 18 residues long. Germline V gives CDR1 SGHRS, CDR2 YFSETQ. V was pared by 3 bases and J by 3 bases, with 17 bases of the junction left unmatched. For the CDR3, the DNA is TGCGCCAGCAGCTCCGCGGTGGCCGGGACAGCCTATCACTATGGCTACACCTTC. This encodes CASSSAVAGTAYHYGYTF.

This clonotype showed up many times. CDR3 nucleotides: TGTGCCAGTACTAGCGGGAGGGCCTCAGATACGCAGTATTTT. Residues: CASTSGRASDTQYF. The chain combines TRBV19 with TRBJ2-3; 12 bases agree with TRBD2. Germline V gene data show CDR1 as LNHDA and CDR2 as SQIVND (reference sequence). This CDR3 spans 14 amino acids. The junction had 3 bases not matched to a gene; V was cut back by 7 bases and J by 4 bases.

This clonotype was recorded many times. V usage is TRBV2 and J usage is TRBJ1-2, with D possibly being TRBD1 (5 bases). The CDR3 consists of 15 residues. Germline V CDR1 and CDR2: SNHLY, FYNNEI. V was trimmed by 6 bases and J by 2 bases, leaving 16 bases between them. The CDR3 region is CASRGASGDNYGYTF. CDR3 sequence (DNA): TGTGCCAGCAGAGGGGCCAGCGGAGACAACTATGGCTACACCTTC.

In this sample, this clonotype turned up a few times. Being one base from a much bigger clone, this may be a read error. J is TRBJ2-7 and V is TRBV2; either TRBD1 or TRBD2 may supply D (7 bases each). The V and J ends lost 6 bases and 9 bases respectively, with 15 bases between them. Germline assignment: CDR1 SNHLY and CDR2 FYNNEI. The CDR3 extends over 12 amino acids. As DNA, the CDR3 is TGTGCCAGCAGCTCGACAGGGAGGGGGCAGTACTTC. Its protein product is CASSSTGRGQYF.

This chain links TRBV6-5 with TRBJ2-5; 7 bases line up with TRBD2. With V trimmed by 0 bases and J by 5 bases, 3 bases remained unmatched. Germline CDR1 MNHEY, CDR2 SVGAGI. The CDR3 contains 14 residues. The DNA for the CDR3 is TGTGCCAGCAGTTACTCAGCGGGGTCGGAGACCCAGTACTTC. It specifies CASSYSAGSETQYF.

This clonotype was counted ten times or more. The genes are TRBV12-3 or TRBV12-4 and TRBJ1-4; D unclear. The CDR3 has 16 amino acids. Trimming took off 5 bases at V and 1 base at J, with 14 bases between the two ends. CDR3 nucleotides: TGTGCCAGCAGTCCGCGCGTGGGAATAACTAATGAAAAACTGTTTTTT. It codes for CASSPRVGITNEKLFF.

In this sample, this clonotype turned up many times. The V gene is TRBV6-2 or TRBV6-3, the J gene TRBJ2-1, with a tentative D call TRBD2 (6 bases). The germline V gene encodes CDR1 MNHEY and CDR2 SVGEGT. The CDR3 consists of 15 residues. V was pared by 2 bases and J by 5 bases, with 13 bases between. The CDR3, as DNA: TGTGCCAGCAGTTACGGTTTAGCGGTAGACAATGAGCAGTTCTTC. Protein: CASSYGLAVDNEQFF.

This clonotype showed up just a few times. The chain combines TRBV19 with TRBJ1-2, with 8 bases matching TRBD1. Germline V gene sequence: CDR1 LNHDA, CDR2 SQIVND (reference sequence). V shed 6 bases, J shed 6 bases, and the junction held 6 bases outside the gene matches. The CDR3 consists of 13 residues. CDR3 in amino acids: CASRTGTGDGYTF. The CDR3 region has the DNA TGTGCCAGTAGGACCGGGACAGGAGATGGCTACACCTTC.

In its sample, this clonotype was seen many times. Germline is not matched at one junction end, which may reflect a read error. This chain uses TRBV7-7 with TRBJ2-3; D remains ambiguous. Germline lookup yields CDR1 SSHAT and CDR2 FNYEAQ (reference sequence). This CDR3 is built from 13 residues. The CDR3 protein is CASSLAPRDTQYF. Here the CDR3 DNA reads TGTGCTAGCAGCTTGGCCCCTAGAGATACGCAGTATTTT. The full variable domain, in which reference TRBV7-7 and TRBJ2-3 provide the parts outside the CDR3, is GAGVSQSPRYKVTKRGQDVTLRCDPISSHATLYWYQQALGQGPEFLTYFNYEAQPDKSGLPSDRFSAERPEGSISTLTIQRTEQRDSAMYRCASSLAPRDTQYFGPGTRLTVL.

This clonotype came up many times. The rearrangement uses TRBV3-1 and TRBJ2-5, with D perhaps matching TRBD1 (6 bases). The CDR3 sequence is 13 residues long. Per germline, CDR1 LGHDT and CDR2 YNNKEL (reference sequence). V was cut by 8 bases and J by 2 bases, with 12 bases left in between. The CDR3 bases are TGTGCCAGCGGACAGCTACAGCAAGAGACCCAGTACTTC. This gives the protein CASGQLQQETQYF.

In this sample, this clonotype turned up many times. The V gene is TRBV27, the J gene TRBJ2-3, with TRBD2 matching over 13 bases. The CDR3 sequence is 17 residues long. V gave up 6 bases and J gave up 2 bases; unmatched junction bases: 8. Germline CDR1 reads MNHEY; CDR2 reads SMNVEV (reference sequence). The CDR3 bases are TGTGCCAGCAGAGGACTAGCGGGGGAGTATCACACAGATACGCAGTATTTT. It yields the protein CASRGLAGEYHTDTQYF.

For the CDR3, the DNA is TGTGCCAGCAGTTACGCAGGGCATAGCAATCAGCCCCAGCATTTT. It codes for CASSYAGHSNQPQHF. The rearrangement joins TRBV6-6 to TRBJ1-5, with a weak D call TRBD1 (5 bases). V gave up 2 bases and J gave up 0 bases, with 8 bases separating them. The germline V gene encodes CDR1 MNHNY and CDR2 SVGAGI (reference sequence). The CDR3 runs to 15 residues.

The chain couples TRBV2 to TRBJ2-5; a weak D match, TRBD2 (6 bases). The germline V gene has CDR1 SNHLY and CDR2 FYNNEI. Deletions cut 6 bases from V and 7 bases from J, with 9 bases between. The CDR3 is 11 amino acids. The CDR3, as DNA: TGTGCCAGCAGGGCCGGGGGGACCCAGTACTTC. This encodes CASRAGGTQYF.

This clonotype was detected many times. The CDR3 DNA is TGTGCCAGCAGCCCCGGGACTAGCGCCACCTACGAGCAGTACTTC. This sequence encodes CASSPGTSATYEQYF. The chain joins TRBV7-8 to TRBJ2-7; 10 bases fit TRBD2. After removal of 5 bases from V and 2 bases from J, the junction contained 6 bases not matched to a gene. This CDR3 comprises 15 residues. From germline, CDR1 is SGHVS and CDR2 FQNEAQ.

This clonotype has at least ten counts. The rearrangement links TRBV6-1 to TRBJ1-1; D unresolved. The germline V gene has CDR1 MNHNS and CDR2 SASEGT. The CDR3 is made up of 13 amino acids. V was clipped by 9 bases and J by 1 base, with 12 bases between them. In nucleotides, the CDR3 is TGTGCCAGTCAGAGAATAGGGAACACTGAAGCTTTCTTT. Residues: CASQRIGNTEAFF.

The sample holds many counts of this clonotype. The gene calls are TRBV5-1 and TRBJ2-7, with a possible D match to TRBD2 (5 bases). The CDR3 consists of 17 residues. Germline V lookup: CDR1 SGHRS, CDR2 YFSETQ. V gave up 0 bases and J gave up 2 bases, with 18 bases separating them. This CDR3 is CASSLAVGPGGTYEQYF. CDR3 DNA sequence: TGCGCCAGCAGCTTGGCAGTAGGGCCTGGAGGTACCTACGAGCAGTACTTC.

This clonotype was counted at least ten times. The chain links TRBV6-1 to TRBJ1-2, with unresolved D. Germline CDR1 reads MNHNS; CDR2 reads SASEGT. The CDR3 is 15 amino acids. V was cut by 7 bases and J by 4 bases, with 19 bases left in between. Written as DNA, the CDR3 is TGTGCCAGCAACCCAAGTATTTGGGAACCCTATGGCTACACCTTC. Protein: CASNPSIWEPYGYTF.

There are many counts of this clonotype. This chain uses TRBV11-2 with TRBJ2-3, with TRBD1 identical over 9 bases. CDR3 length: 15 amino acids. Losses at the gene ends were 4 bases for V and 5 bases for J; bases not matched to a gene: 7. CDR1 and CDR2 (germline): SGHAT, FQNNGV. In DNA form, the CDR3 reads TGTGCCAGCAGCTATACAGGGGGCAAAGGAGATACGCAGTATTTT. Its translation: CASSYTGGKGDTQYF.

This chain links TRBV12-3 or TRBV12-4 with TRBJ2-1; TRBD1 aligns across 10 bases. CDR3 size: 15 residues. V dropped 5 bases and J dropped 5; count of bases not matched to a gene: 6. CDR3 region: CASSASGQGNNEQFF. The CDR3 nucleotides are TGTGCCAGCAGTGCGTCGGGACAGGGGAACAATGAGCAGTTCTTC.